Below, one T cell receptor beta chain is given with its context. Its antigen remains unidentified. This sample stems from a study of T cell responses to AZD1222 COVID-19 vaccine. Study-wide findings and caveats: The repertoires were collected only after the peak T cell response.

Sequencing was performed with immunoSEQ multiplex PCR; in TCRdb, only in-frame clones are kept and a portion is missing. The table includes 100,000 to 150,000 clones, 87% detected once. The V gene lost 4 bases and the J gene lost 2 bases, with 28 bases spanning the gap. The CDR3 contains 20 residues. The germline V gene encodes CDR1 MNHEY and CDR2 SVGEGT. The receptor was derived from an adult in good health. The genes are TRBV6-2 or TRBV6-3 and TRBJ2-3; D remains unclear. Here the sequenced sample was peripheral blood, taken on day 0 of AZD1222 vaccination. CDR3 DNA: TGTGCCAGCAGTTCTCCGGACCCTTCCCAGCCCCGAGAGAACACAGATACGCAGTATTTT. The encoded protein is CASSSPDPSQPRENTDTQYF.